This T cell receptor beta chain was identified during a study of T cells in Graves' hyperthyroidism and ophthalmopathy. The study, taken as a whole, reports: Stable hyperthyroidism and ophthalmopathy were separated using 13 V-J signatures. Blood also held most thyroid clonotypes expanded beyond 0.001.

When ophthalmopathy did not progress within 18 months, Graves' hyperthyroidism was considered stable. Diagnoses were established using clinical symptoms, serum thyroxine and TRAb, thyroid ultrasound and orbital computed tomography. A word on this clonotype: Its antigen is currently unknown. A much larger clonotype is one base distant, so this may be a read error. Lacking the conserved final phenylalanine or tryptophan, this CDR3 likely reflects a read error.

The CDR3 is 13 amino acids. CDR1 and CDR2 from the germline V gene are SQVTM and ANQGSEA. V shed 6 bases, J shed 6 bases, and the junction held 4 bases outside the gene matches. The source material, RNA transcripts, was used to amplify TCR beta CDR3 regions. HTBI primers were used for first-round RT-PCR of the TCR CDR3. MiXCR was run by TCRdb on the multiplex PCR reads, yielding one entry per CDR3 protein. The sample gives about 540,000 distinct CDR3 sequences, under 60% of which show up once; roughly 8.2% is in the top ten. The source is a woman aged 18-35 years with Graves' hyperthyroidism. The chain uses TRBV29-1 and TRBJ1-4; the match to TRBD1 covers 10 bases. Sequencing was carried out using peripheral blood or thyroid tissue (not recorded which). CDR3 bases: TGCAGCGTGCGGACAGGGGGGGATGAAAAACTGTTTTTA. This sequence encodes CSVRTGGDEKLFL.